This record concerns one T cell receptor (beta chain) sequence. Its antigen has not been determined. No clone much larger than this one lies a single base away; base qualities are absent. The library was prepared using 5' RACE. Sequencing used an Illumina HiSeq 2500. A second PCR of roughly 6 to 11 cycles was run with a J-beta primer mix and a sample-barcoded 5' primer. A template-switch 5' adaptor carrying 12 random nucleotides introduced a unique molecular identifier onto each TCR beta cDNA molecule. At least 2.5 million CDR3-containing paired-end reads were obtained from each sample. First-strand cDNA synthesis was performed from all RNA using the Mint cDNA synthesis kit, with priming by a TRBC-specific oligonucleotide. All cDNA was treated with uracil-DNA glycosylase and then went through a first 18-cycle PCR with the universal primers M1SS and BC2_uni_R. The source study handled its data this way. Normalization of each sample was performed by random selection of 1 million high-quality reads, each carrying a distinct molecular identifier. Reads sharing molecular identifiers were discarded rather than binned into consensus sequences. MiTCR, run with a Q25 quality threshold and the strictest error-elimination algorithm, handled CDR3 identification, clonotype clustering and error correction. A nonparametric unseen species model with Euler transformation was used to estimate lower-bound total TCR beta diversity. TCRdb handled the public reads itself, with Q25 trimming in fastp and clone calling in MiXCR, and kept productive beta chains. Merged by CDR3 protein, the rows form single entries marked with the most common genes and DNA. TCRdb assigned the V and J calls; the authors' analysis was not used. The sample table holds 550,000 to 700,000 distinct CDR3 sequences, of which 25% to 30% were seen once. The ten largest account for around a sixth of the sample.

Donors were 39 systemically healthy Caucasian individuals from Russia aged roughly 6 to 90 years. About 10 milliliters of peripheral blood were collected from each donor into EDTA-treated Vacutainer tubes. Ficoll-Paque density-gradient centrifugation was used to isolate PBMCs, with at least 7 million per sample. Total RNA was extracted from PBMCs with Trizol reagent, with at least 5.5 micrograms obtained per sample. Naive CD45RAhigh/CD27high T cell percentages were measured by flow cytometry on a PBMC aliquot from every donor. CDR1 SGHTA and CDR2 FQGNSA are derived from the germline V gene. Cut back by 1 base and 1 base, the V and J ends lie 7 bases apart. Spanning cysteine to phenylalanine, the CDR3 consists of 15 amino acids. Left in the record is the CDR3 DNA by itself, 45 bases read in frame from the first base. The record originates from a study of blood T cells in healthy people across ages (dated by TCRdb to between 2015 and 2017). About the full investigation: Template switching captured roughly one uniquely barcoded TCR beta cDNA molecule per two T cells in model experiments. Using deep sequencing normalized with unique cDNA molecular identifiers, the study measured how TCR beta repertoire diversity changes with age. Four age groups were formed from the donors: young (average approximately 15 years), middle-aged (around 41), aged (about 62) and long-lived (about 75). To avoid experimental bias, donors of different ages were randomly spread across the sequencing lanes. For two donors (one aged 18 to 29 and one aged 80 or older), the study analyzed two additional independent replicas of 1 million unique cDNA reads from the same blood draw.

Paper-wide results and their limitations: A strong correlation was found between observed TCR beta diversity and the percentage of naive T cells measured by flow cytometry. As age increased, observed TCR beta diversity per million T cells dropped in a roughly linear way, and a significant reduction was already evident by age approximately 40. Because the CMV infection status of the donors was unknown, age-related changes in expanded clonotypes may potentially have been confounded. Compared with the aged group, the long-lived group had more naive CD4+ T cells, fewer expanded clones and increased TCR diversity, suggesting age selection. Estimates of total diversity based on one million sequenced T cells were considered lower bounds and underestimates. Since profiling was done on bulk unsorted PBMCs, naive and antigen-experienced compartments could not be conclusively compared.

The clonotype comes from a woman aged 65 to 85 in good health. Recombination joined TRBV7-2 with TRBJ2-2, with TRBD1 perhaps the D gene, on 5 matching bases. Sequencing was done on a sample of blood. The DNA sequence is TGTGCCAGCAGCTTAGGACAGATGAACACCGGGGAGCTGTTTTTT. Translated, it gives CASSLGQMNTGELFF.